The 3 T cell receptor beta chains below all came from one sample that was sequenced in a study of radiotherapy plus CTLA-4 blockade in lung cancer. The method was immunoSEQ multiplex PCR; TCRdb's version includes in-frame clones alone and lacks a portion of them. The table lists about 90,000 clones, under 85% of them singletons. Sequencing used peripheral blood, obtained from a patient treated with radiotherapy plus ipilimumab. Receptors were obtained from a human donor with non-small cell lung cancer that progressed on radiotherapy plus ipilimumab.

As regards this clone: Other DNA sequences in this specimen translate into the identical CDR3. The rearrangement joins TRBV4-3 to TRBJ2-7, with 13 bases matching TRBD2. V lost 3 bases and J lost 0; bases outside the gene matches: 14. Germline loops: CDR1 LGHNA, CDR2 YSLEER. This CDR3 has 20 amino acids. DNA of the CDR3: TGCGCCAGCAGCCACACACCACTAGCGGGAGGGCCGCCTCGCTCCTACGAGCAGTACTTC. As protein: CASSHTPLAGGPPRSYEQYF.

The chain is built from TRBV27 and TRBJ1-2; tentative D call: TRBD1 (6 bases). Germline V gives CDR1 MNHEY, CDR2 SMNVEV (reference sequence). Trimming cost V 2 bases and J 2 bases, with 15 bases left between them. This CDR3 comprises 16 residues. In DNA, the CDR3 is TGTGCCAGCAGTTTAGGCGGGGGGCTTGGGAACTATGGCTACACCTTC. Its translation is CASSLGGGLGNYGYTF.

The chain carries TRBV15 and TRBJ1-1, with D tentatively TRBD1 (5 bases). CDR1 and CDR2 from the germline V gene are LNHNV and YYDKDF (reference sequence). Between the trimmed V and J ends, which lost 6 bases and 1 base, there was a span of 15 bases. The CDR3 contains 15 residues. The CDR3 region has the DNA TGTGCCACCAGAGGGCCCGGGACCCAGAACACTGAAGCTTTCTTT. Encoded protein: CATRGPGTQNTEAFF.